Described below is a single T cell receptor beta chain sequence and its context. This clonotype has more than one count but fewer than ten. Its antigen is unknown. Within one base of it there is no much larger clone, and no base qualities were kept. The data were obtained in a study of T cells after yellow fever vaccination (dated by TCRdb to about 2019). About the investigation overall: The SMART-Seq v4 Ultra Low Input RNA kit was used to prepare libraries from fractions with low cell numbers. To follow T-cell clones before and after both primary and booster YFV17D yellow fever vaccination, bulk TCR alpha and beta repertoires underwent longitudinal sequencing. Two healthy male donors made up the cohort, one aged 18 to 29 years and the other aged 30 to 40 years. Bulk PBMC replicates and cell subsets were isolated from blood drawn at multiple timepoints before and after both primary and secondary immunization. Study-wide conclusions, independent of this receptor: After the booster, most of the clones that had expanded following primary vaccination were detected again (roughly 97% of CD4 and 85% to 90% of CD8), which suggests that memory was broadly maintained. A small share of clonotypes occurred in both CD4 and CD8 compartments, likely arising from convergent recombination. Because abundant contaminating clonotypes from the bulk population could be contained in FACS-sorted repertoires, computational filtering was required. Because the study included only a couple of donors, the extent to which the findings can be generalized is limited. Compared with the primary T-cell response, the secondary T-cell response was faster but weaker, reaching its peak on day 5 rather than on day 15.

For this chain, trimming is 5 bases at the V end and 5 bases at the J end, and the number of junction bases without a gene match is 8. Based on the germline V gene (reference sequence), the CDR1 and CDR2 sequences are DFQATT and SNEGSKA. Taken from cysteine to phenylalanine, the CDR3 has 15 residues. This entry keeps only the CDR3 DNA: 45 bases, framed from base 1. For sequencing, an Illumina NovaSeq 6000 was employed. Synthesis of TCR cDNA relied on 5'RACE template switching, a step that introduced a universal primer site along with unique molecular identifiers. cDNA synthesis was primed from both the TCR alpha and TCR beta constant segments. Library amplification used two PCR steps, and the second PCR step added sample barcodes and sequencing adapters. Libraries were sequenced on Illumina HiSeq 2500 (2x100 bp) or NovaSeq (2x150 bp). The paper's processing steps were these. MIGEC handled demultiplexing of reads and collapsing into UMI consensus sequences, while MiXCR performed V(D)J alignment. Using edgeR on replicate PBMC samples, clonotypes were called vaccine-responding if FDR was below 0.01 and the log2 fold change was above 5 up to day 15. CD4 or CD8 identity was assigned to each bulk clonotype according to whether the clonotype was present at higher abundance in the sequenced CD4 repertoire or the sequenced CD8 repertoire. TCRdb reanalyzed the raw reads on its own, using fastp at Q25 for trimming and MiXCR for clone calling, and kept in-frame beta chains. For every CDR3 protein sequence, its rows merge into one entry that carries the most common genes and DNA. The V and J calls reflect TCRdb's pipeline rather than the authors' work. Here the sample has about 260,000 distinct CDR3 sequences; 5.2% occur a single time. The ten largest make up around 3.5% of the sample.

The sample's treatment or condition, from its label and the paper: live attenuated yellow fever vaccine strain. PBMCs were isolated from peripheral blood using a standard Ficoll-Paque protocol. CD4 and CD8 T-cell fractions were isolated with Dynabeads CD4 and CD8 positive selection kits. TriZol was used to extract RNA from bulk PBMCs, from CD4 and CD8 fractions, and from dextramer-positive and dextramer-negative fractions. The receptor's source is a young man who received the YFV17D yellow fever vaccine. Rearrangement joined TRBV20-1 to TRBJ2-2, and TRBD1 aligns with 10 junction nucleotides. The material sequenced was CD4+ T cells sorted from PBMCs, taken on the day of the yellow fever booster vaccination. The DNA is TGCAGTGCTTCCCGGACAGGGGGGTGGACCGGGGAGCTGTTTTTT. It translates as CSASRTGGWTGELFF.